The next 5 T cell receptor beta chains were all read from a single sample in a study of T cells in tuberculosis (dated by TCRdb to the late 2010s). PBMC were thawed, rested overnight, stained with GMM-loaded CD1B tetramer, a Live/Dead dye and anti-CD3, and then sorted on a FACS Aria II. CD1B tetramers were loaded with C32 glucose monomycolate purified from Rhodococcus equi. The library was made by the immunoSEQ multiplex PCR assay. The table comes from immuneACCESS by way of TCRdb, which keeps in-frame sequences with V and J called. Part of the clones is missing from these tables; in studies checked, under half for an unresolved V gene and the rest for unknown reasons. The sample contains 60,000 or so clones, 81% of them found a single time. The ten biggest clones cover around 13% of the sample. Material: CD1b-GMM tetramer-negative cells sorted from PBMCs. Reading the label with the study, this specimen's cell subset or site is: T cells not binding CD1B-GMM tetramer, sorted from same donor. The receptor set was obtained from an adult woman with latent tuberculosis.

This clone was picked up one time. V gene TRBV6-5 combines with J gene TRBJ2-3; 9 bases line up with TRBD1. This CDR3 has 15 amino acids. CDR1 and CDR2 from the germline V gene are MNHEY and SVGAGI. V was clipped by 4 bases and J by 4 bases; unmatched bases: 6. The CDR3 protein is CASSLQGAWSDTQYF. DNA for the CDR3: TGTGCCAGCAGTTTACAGGGGGCTTGGTCAGATACGCAGTATTTT.

V and J are TRBV11-3 and TRBJ1-1; TRBD1 matches 11 bases. The V and J ends lost 3 bases and 1 base, in that order; junction bases with no gene match: 4. The germline V gene has CDR1 SGHNT and CDR2 YENEEA. This CDR3 spans 16 amino acids. CDR3 residues: CASSFLGQGANTEAFF. CDR3 nucleotides: TGTGCCAGCAGCTTTCTAGGACAGGGGGCGAACACTGAAGCTTTCTTT.

This chain connects TRBV20-1 to TRBJ2-2; a possible D gene is TRBD1 (5 bases). Germline V gene data show CDR1 as DFQATT and CDR2 as SNEGSKA (reference sequence). There are 11 residues in the CDR3. In DNA, the CDR3 is TGCAGGGCAGGGCAGGCCGGGGAGCTGTTTTTT. The encoded protein is CRAGQAGELFF.

This rearrangement joins TRBV9 to TRBJ2-1; a possible D gene is TRBD2 (6 bases). The CDR3 runs to 16 residues. Trimming shortened V by 3 bases and J by 0 bases, and 13 bases separated the two germline ends. Germline lookup yields CDR1 SGDLS and CDR2 YYNGEE. CDR3 region: CASSGEAGSSYNEQFF. DNA for the CDR3: TGTGCCAGCAGCGGAGAGGCGGGAAGCTCCTACAATGAGCAGTTCTTC.

The chain recombines TRBV12-5 with TRBJ2-6; tentative D call: TRBD1 (6 bases). This CDR3 has 14 amino acids. V lost 8 bases and J 1 base, leaving 9 bases between the germline ends. Germline CDR1 is LGHNT and CDR2 is FRNRAP. CDR3 protein: CASTTGSGANVLTF. The CDR3 nucleotides are TGTGCTAGTACTACAGGGTCTGGGGCCAACGTCCTGACTTTC.